This entry features one T cell receptor (beta chain) sequence. Its antigen is unknown. This record belongs to a study of shared clonotypes between healthy human individuals. Study-wide points: Generally, naive subsets (rather than memory subsets) showed larger estimated richness.

CDR3 length equals 15 residues. Per the germline V gene, CDR1 is GTSNPN and CDR2 is SVGIG (reference sequence). Unmatched junction bases numbered 5, after V lost 0 bases and J lost 3 bases. Sequencing was performed with immunoSEQ multiplex PCR; in TCRdb, only in-frame clones are kept and a portion is missing. Of 2.5 million or so clones listed, about 92% are singletons. Input material: naive CD4+ T cells sorted from blood. Regarding subset: CD45RA+ positively selected. The rearrangement links TRBV30 to TRBJ1-5; 7 bases are shared with TRBD1. The receptor was isolated from a man younger than 35 in good health. The CDR3 region has the DNA TGTGCCTGGAGTGTTTTGACAGGGTACAATCAGCCCCAGCATTTT. It encodes CAWSVLTGYNQPQHF.